A single sample is the source of the 4 T cell receptor beta chains below, sequenced in a study of T cells in Graves' hyperthyroidism and ophthalmopathy. Researchers amplified the TCR beta CDR3 regions from RNA transcripts. HTBI primers drove first-round RT-PCR of the TCR CDR3. One entry per CDR3 protein, called by TCRdb with MiXCR from the multiplex PCR reads. The sample carries 450,000 to 700,000 distinct CDR3 sequences, around 46% recorded once. Sequencing was done on a sample of peripheral blood or thyroid tissue (not recorded which). The receptors were sampled from an adult woman with Graves' disease, either hyperthyroidism or ophthalmopathy (not recorded which).

This clonotype has a count of ten or more. V gene TRBV20-1 combines with J gene TRBJ2-7; 7 nucleotides align to TRBD1. Germline V CDR1 and CDR2: DFQATT, SNEGSKA (reference sequence). This CDR3 has 13 residues. The ends lost 3 bases at V and 2 bases at J; junction bases unmatched: 4. CDR3 in amino acids: CSASLDRTYEQYF. Written as DNA, the CDR3 is TGCAGTGCTAGTTTGGACAGGACCTACGAGCAGTACTTC.

J is TRBJ2-5 and V is TRBV25-1; 13 bases match TRBD2. This CDR3 is built from 19 residues. The J segment lost 5 bases and the V segment lost 1 base, leaving 13 bases of the junction unmatched. CDR1 is MGHDK and CDR2 is SYGVNS in the germline V gene. CDR3 DNA: TGTGCCAGCAGTGAATCGCTCGGTTGGACTAGCGGGAGAAGGGAGACCCAGTACTTC. It translates to CASSESLGWTSGRRETQYF.

This clonotype occurred many times. The chain employs TRBV20-1 and TRBJ1-1; TRBD1 is a possible D gene (6 bases). Germline assignment: CDR1 DFQATT and CDR2 SNEGSKA (reference sequence). The CDR3 is made up of 15 amino acids. Trimming took 2 bases from V and 6 from J, leaving 19 bases between them. The CDR3 protein is CSARPPGGGSAEAFF. CDR3 nucleotides: TGCAGTGCTAGACCCCCGGGGGGGGGCAGCGCTGAAGCTTTCTTT.

The CDR3 reads CASSTPRDRGRDGYTF. The CDR3 coding sequence is TGTGCCAGCAGCACTCCCCGGGACAGGGGCCGGGATGGCTACACCTTC. V and J are TRBV7-2 and TRBJ1-2, with 10 bases fitting TRBD1. Germline lookup yields CDR1 SGHTA and CDR2 FQGNSA. J was trimmed by 6 bases and V by 5 bases; bases with no gene match: 12. CDR3 length: 16 amino acids.